This entry lists 29 T cell receptor beta chains sequenced from one sample in a study of blood T cell repertoires in COVID-19. Using immunoSEQ multiplex PCR, the repertoire was profiled, and TCRdb retains in-frame clones only, with some absent. The table shows about 220,000 clones, with approximately 83% occurring only once. Sequenced sample: peripheral blood. These receptors were obtained from a woman aged 30 to 39 who had recovered from COVID-19.

The V call is TRBV5-6, the J call TRBJ1-6, with D possibly matching TRBD1 (6 bases). Between the trimmed V and J ends, which lost 5 bases and 5 bases, there was a span of 17 bases. Germline V gives CDR1 SGHDT, CDR2 YYEEEE. The CDR3 runs to 16 residues. CDR3 amino acids: CASRLSPTGHNSPLHF. The CDR3 nucleotides read TGTGCCAGCAGATTAAGTCCGACAGGCCATAATTCACCCCTCCACTTT.

Details on this clone: One end of the junction is discordant with germline, which a read error may explain. The gene calls are TRBV6-2 or TRBV6-3 and TRBJ2-7, with unresolved D. The CDR3 contains 12 residues. From germline, CDR1 is MNHEY and CDR2 SVGEGT. The CDR3 loop reads CASSYPSSEQYF. In nucleotides, the CDR3 is TGTGCCAGCAGTTACCCGTCCTCCGAGCAGTACTTC.

This rearrangement joins TRBV19 to TRBJ2-3; no reliable D call. Germline loops: CDR1 LNHDA, CDR2 SQIVND (reference sequence). This CDR3 region has 13 residues. Between the trimmed V and J ends, which lost 1 base and 4 bases, there was a span of 6 bases. The CDR3 coding sequence is TGTGCCAGTAGTATAGGGCTAGCAGATACGCAGTATTTT. This codes for CASSIGLADTQYF.

V is TRBV5-1 and J is TRBJ2-7; 9 bases fit TRBD2. The germline V gene encodes CDR1 SGHRS and CDR2 YFSETQ. This CDR3 contains 15 residues. V was clipped by 0 bases and J by 4 bases; unmatched bases: 5. CDR3 bases: TGCGCCAGCAGCTTGGCGGGCGGGGGGGCGTACGAGCAGTACTTC. As protein: CASSLAGGGAYEQYF.

J is TRBJ1-1 and V is TRBV9; no clear D. Germline V gene data show CDR1 as SGDLS and CDR2 as YYNGEE. The CDR3 sequence is 13 residues long. V was trimmed by 3 bases and J by 6 bases, leaving 12 bases between them. The CDR3 nucleotides read TGTGCCAGCAGCGCAGGACCCGGGGCTGAAGCTTTCTTT. Protein sequence: CASSAGPGAEAFF.

This sequence joins TRBV27 and TRBJ2-1; tentatively, D is TRBD2 (6 bases). CDR3 size: 13 residues. Trimming removed 6 bases at V and 3 bases at J, with 9 bases between. Germline-derived CDR1 and CDR2 are MNHEY and SMNVEV (reference sequence). The CDR3 bases are TGTGCCAGCAGACAAGCGGGCTACAATGAGCAGTTCTTC. This codes for CASRQAGYNEQFF.

This rearrangement joins TRBV9 to TRBJ1-1; TRBD1 aligns across 7 bases. With V trimmed by 4 bases and J by 1 base, 16 bases remained unmatched. The germline gives CDR1 SGDLS, CDR2 YYNGEE. The CDR3 sequence is 18 residues long. The CDR3 reads CASSPETRAGQKNTEAFF. The CDR3 region has the DNA TGTGCCAGCAGCCCTGAAACACGCGCGGGACAGAAGAACACTGAAGCTTTCTTT.

This sequence joins TRBV30 and TRBJ1-3; maybe TRBD1 (5 bases). The CDR3 consists of 14 residues. Germline V gene data show CDR1 as GTSNPN and CDR2 as SVGIG (reference sequence). V dropped 0 bases and J dropped 4 bases, with 10 bases sitting between them. CDR3 sequence: CAWSVTGEGNTIYF. CDR3 nucleotide sequence: TGTGCCTGGAGTGTAACGGGGGAGGGAAACACCATATATTTT.

V usage is TRBV2 and J usage is TRBJ2-5; weak D call: TRBD1 (5 bases). This CDR3 spans 14 amino acids. Germline V CDR1 and CDR2: SNHLY, FYNNEI. The germline V and J ends were trimmed by 6 bases and 0 bases, with 11 bases remaining between them. The CDR3 loop reads CASRPQGYQETQYF. The CDR3 bases are TGTGCCAGCAGACCCCAGGGTTACCAAGAGACCCAGTACTTC.

J is TRBJ1-6 and V is TRBV9; D is undetermined. The V end lost 0 bases, the J end lost 8 bases, and 12 bases lay between the germline ends. This CDR3 comprises 15 residues. The germline V gene has CDR1 SGDLS and CDR2 YYNGEE. CDR3 region: CASSVAPEEDSPLHF. Here the CDR3 DNA reads TGTGCCAGCAGCGTAGCCCCTGAGGAGGATTCACCCCTCCACTTT.

The CDR3, as DNA: TGTGCCAGCAAGGGGCTCAACTCCTACGAGCAGTACTTC. Encoded protein: CASKGLNSYEQYF. V is TRBV6-5 and J is TRBJ2-7; the D gene is possibly TRBD1 (5 bases). This CDR3 is built from 13 residues. Germline-derived CDR1 and CDR2 are MNHEY and SVGAGI. The V end lost 7 bases, the J end lost 0 bases, and 10 bases lay between the germline ends.

The genes are TRBV27 and TRBJ2-2, with 7 bases aligning to TRBD1. Germline V gene lookup returns CDR1 MNHEY and CDR2 SMNVEV (reference sequence). The CDR3 has 16 residues. Losses at the gene ends were 2 bases for V and 6 bases for J; bases not matched to a gene: 9. The CDR3 DNA is TGTGCCAGCAGTTTACGGGACAGAGGGGGTCCCGGGGAGCTGTTTTTT. As protein: CASSLRDRGGPGELFF.

This chain uses TRBV2 with TRBJ2-1, with TRBD1 matching over 9 bases. The CDR3 totals 14 residues. The germline V gene encodes CDR1 SNHLY and CDR2 FYNNEI. With 4 bases clipped from V and 5 bases from J, the junction kept 3 bases outside the gene matches. The CDR3 protein is CASSVRQGDNEQFF. In DNA form, the CDR3 reads TGTGCCAGCAGTGTTAGACAGGGGGACAATGAGCAGTTCTTC. Using reference TRBV2 and TRBJ2-1 for the parts outside the CDR3, the full variable domain is EPEVTQTPSHQVTQMGQEVILRCVPISNHLYFYWYRQILGQKVEFLVSFYNNEISEKSEIFDDQFSVERPDGSNFTLKIRSTKLEDSAMYFCASSVRQGDNEQFFGPGTRLTVL.

This chain connects TRBV12-3 or TRBV12-4 to TRBJ1-2; no definite D call. With 3 bases removed from V and 4 bases from J, the gap between germline ends came to 3 bases. The CDR3 runs to 11 residues. CDR3 loop: CASSFGYGYTF. The CDR3 DNA follows: TGTGCCAGCAGTTTCGGCTATGGCTACACCTTC.

This clone came up once. V usage is TRBV6-2 or TRBV6-3 and J usage is TRBJ2-3; 9 bases map to TRBD2. The ends lost 3 bases at V and 7 bases at J; junction bases unmatched: 11. Per the germline V gene, CDR1 is MNHEY and CDR2 is SVGEGT. The CDR3 is 16 amino acids. CDR3 DNA sequence: TGTGCCAGCAGTTATACGGCGGGGGGGCCGACAAATACGCAGTATTTT. It codes for CASSYTAGGPTNTQYF.

The chain couples TRBV6-5 to TRBJ1-5; TRBD1 agrees at 7 bases. Germline V lookup: CDR1 MNHEY, CDR2 SVGAGI. V was clipped by 6 bases and J by 2 bases; unmatched bases: 4. The CDR3 is made up of 14 amino acids. The CDR3 DNA sequence: TGTGCCAGCAGCCTCACAGGGGGCAATCAGCCCCAGCATTTT. This gives the protein CASSLTGGNQPQHF.

The table lists this clone with a count of one. V and J are TRBV5-1 and TRBJ1-1, with D hard to call. The germline gives CDR1 SGHRS, CDR2 YFSETQ. V dropped 4 bases and J dropped 1 base, with 11 bases sitting between them. The CDR3 has 14 amino acids. The CDR3 reads CASSEGPTNTEAFF. DNA for the CDR3: TGCGCCAGCAGCGAGGGCCCCACGAACACTGAAGCTTTCTTT.

The chain combines TRBV7-2 with TRBJ1-6, with D possibly TRBD1 on 5 matching bases. V dropped 5 bases and J dropped 8 bases, with 16 bases sitting between them. Germline loops: CDR1 SGHTA, CDR2 FQGNSA. The CDR3 loop spans 15 amino acids. The CDR3 region is CASSPRGGRDSPLHF. The CDR3 bases are TGTGCCAGCAGCCCACGGGGGGGTAGGGATTCACCCCTCCACTTT.

This clone was observed a single time. The chain recombines TRBV3-1 (or the pseudogene TRBV3-2) with TRBJ1-3; TRBD1 matches at 7 bases. V lost 4 bases to trimming and J lost 0 bases; unmatched junction nucleotides: 9. The CDR3 length is 17 residues. Germline loops: CDR1 LGHDT, CDR2 YNNKEL (reference sequence). CDR3: CASSRRGQWGSGNTIYF. The DNA of the CDR3 is TGTGCCAGCAGCCGACGGGGACAGTGGGGCTCTGGAAACACCATATATTTT.

V usage is TRBV10-1 and J usage is TRBJ1-1; tentative D call: TRBD1 (5 bases). The CDR3 contains 13 residues. Trimming left V 8 bases short and J 5 bases short, with 15 bases between. CDR1 is WNHNN and CDR2 is SYGVQD in the germline V gene (reference sequence). The CDR3 coding sequence is TGCGCCAGCTCCTCAGGGCGGGGGACTGAAGCTTTCTTT. This translates into CASSSGRGTEAFF.

This clone has a single count. V usage is TRBV7-9 and J usage is TRBJ2-2; D unresolved. Germline CDR1 is SEHNR and CDR2 is FQNEAQ (reference sequence). The V and J ends lost 0 bases and 6 bases respectively, with 8 bases between them. This CDR3 has 14 amino acids. The CDR3 here is CASSLAASPGELFF. The CDR3 DNA is TGTGCCAGCAGCTTAGCGGCTAGTCCCGGGGAGCTGTTTTTT.

This clone was seen a few times. The CDR3 spells CASSEIRGYDNEQFF. CDR3 in DNA: TGTGCCAGCAGTGAAATCCGCGGATACGACAATGAGCAGTTCTTC. This chain uses TRBV6-1 with TRBJ2-1, with D unresolved. The CDR3 runs 15 residues. Germline CDR1 reads MNHNS; CDR2 reads SASEGT. Trimming took 2 bases from V and 5 from J, leaving 13 bases between them.

This clone was observed a handful of times. The genes are TRBV30 and TRBJ1-1, with a weak D call TRBD1 (6 bases). CDR1 and CDR2 from the germline V gene are GTSNPN and SVGIG (reference sequence). Between the trimmed V and J ends, which lost 3 bases and 1 base, there was a span of 21 bases. The CDR3 covers 17 residues. The CDR3 region is CAWRGGRGSNRNTEAFF. The CDR3 nucleotides are TGTGCCTGGAGGGGTGGGAGGGGGAGTAACAGGAACACTGAAGCTTTCTTT.

The rearrangement uses TRBV10-1 and TRBJ1-1, with 8 bases fitting TRBD1. Germline V lookup: CDR1 WNHNN, CDR2 SYGVQD (reference sequence). This CDR3 is 16 amino acids long. V dropped 6 bases and J dropped 0; count of bases not matched to a gene: 9. CDR3 nucleotide sequence: TGCGCCAGCAGCTCGGCCAGGGGGCCTATGAACACTGAAGCTTTCTTT. Protein: CASSSARGPMNTEAFF.

This chain links TRBV3-1 (or the pseudogene TRBV3-2) with TRBJ2-7; TRBD2 is a possible D gene (7 bases). Germline V gives CDR1 LGHDT, CDR2 YNNKEL (reference sequence). This CDR3 spans 15 amino acids. V lost 2 bases, J lost 6 bases, and 17 bases lay in between. The CDR3 sequence: CASSQKGGRISEQYF. Here the CDR3 DNA reads TGTGCCAGCAGCCAAAAGGGGGGGAGAATTAGCGAGCAGTACTTC.

This clone has just one count. The gene calls are TRBV4-1 and TRBJ1-4; TRBD1 agrees at 8 bases. The CDR3 has 16 amino acids. Unmatched junction bases numbered 8, after V lost 0 bases and J lost 8 bases. Germline V gene sequence: CDR1 MGHRA, CDR2 YSYEKL. The DNA of the CDR3 is TGCGCCAGCAGCCAAGATTATTCAGGGGGCCTCGAAAAACTGTTTTTT. This translates into CASSQDYSGGLEKLFF.

V and J are TRBV27 and TRBJ1-1; no reliable D call. Germline CDR1 is MNHEY and CDR2 is SMNVEV (reference sequence). Trimming took off 2 bases at V and 4 bases at J, with 11 bases between the two ends. The CDR3 is 14 residues long. This chain's CDR3 is CASSLKWEATEAFF. In DNA, the CDR3 is TGTGCCAGCAGTTTAAAATGGGAGGCCACTGAAGCTTTCTTT.

This clone was counted once. V usage is TRBV6-1 and J usage is TRBJ1-4, with a tentative D call TRBD1 (6 bases). The CDR3 spans 17 residues. V was shortened by 0 bases and J by 5 bases, with 16 bases between the two germline ends. CDR1 and CDR2 from the germline V gene are MNHNS and SASEGT. CDR3 nucleotide sequence: TGTGCCAGCAGTGAAGCGCTTCTGGGACACGTAAATGAAAAACTGTTTTTT. It specifies CASSEALLGHVNEKLFF.

The V call is TRBV2, the J call TRBJ2-1; the match to TRBD2 covers 8 bases. V dropped 6 bases and J dropped 0; count of bases not matched to a gene: 16. The length of the CDR3 is 19 residues. The germline V gene has CDR1 SNHLY and CDR2 FYNNEI. CDR3 nucleotides: TGTGCCAGCAGAGCCCGTCGGTCCTTAGCGGGGAGCTCCTACAATGAGCAGTTCTTC. Translation: CASRARRSLAGSSYNEQFF. The full variable domain, with the rest looked up from reference TRBV2 and TRBJ2-1, is EPEVTQTPSHQVTQMGQEVILRCVPISNHLYFYWYRQILGQKVEFLVSFYNNEISEKSEIFDDQFSVERPDGSNFTLKIRSTKLEDSAMYFCASRARRSLAGSSYNEQFFGPGTRLTVL.